A selection of T cell receptor beta chains follows, all from one sample in a study of blood T cell repertoires in COVID-19. The table came from immunoSEQ multiplex PCR; TCRdb's copy has only in-frame clones and leaves some out. The sample records approximately 85,000 clones, about 90% being singletons. What was sequenced was peripheral blood. The receptors were sampled from a woman aged 50 to 65 in a cohort sampled during active COVID-19. The conserved cysteine and the conserved F or W are not part of the CDR3 here. Each record gives: V gene, J gene, CDR3 length, D gene, CDR3 protein. The D gene is left open where the match is weak.

TRBV28	TRBJ2-1	15	-	ASSFSSLSSSYNEQF
TRBV2	TRBJ1-5	13	TRBD1	ASSRQGTANQPQH
TRBV12-3/TRBV12-4	TRBJ2-7	10	-	ASSARVNEQY
TRBV30	TRBJ2-3	13	TRBD2	AWSGGRAGTDTQY
TRBV15	TRBJ1-6	15	TRBD1	ATSGSGGNPYNSPLH
TRBV2	TRBJ1-2	12	-	ASSETGLIDGYT
TRBV7-3	TRBJ2-3	12	-	ASSLTGGTDTQY
TRBV21-1	TRBJ2-7	14	-	ASRVVRGSYPYEQY
TRBV5-1	TRBJ2-7	13	-	ASSFDRSTSYEQY
TRBV19	TRBJ2-6	13	-	ASSIRRAGANVLT
TRBV3-1/TRBV3-2	TRBJ1-4	10	-	ASSSLNEKLF
TRBV6-5	TRBJ2-7	13	-	ASGAGHHPTYEQY
TRBV6-5	TRBJ1-6	12	TRBD1	ASKPQGAGSPLH
TRBV27	TRBJ2-7	9	-	ASIKGGEQY
TRBV2	TRBJ2-2	14	TRBD2	ASSKGLAGEDGELF
TRBV18	TRBJ2-7	14	TRBD2	ASSPKLAGSPREQY
TRBV6-5	TRBJ1-1	12	-	ATYRDILIPEAF
TRBV5-4	TRBJ2-1	13	-	ASSPGTGSYNEQF
TRBV19	TRBJ2-2	12	-	ASSITPSGGELF
TRBV27	TRBJ2-3	15	TRBD1	ASSPQRGLGDTDTQY
TRBV30	TRBJ1-1	12	-	ARTSIGAAAEAF
TRBV11-3	TRBJ2-1	13	TRBD2	ASSLGLAGSNEQF
TRBV10-1	TRBJ2-1	14	TRBD2	ASSRLAFQRYNEQF
TRBV13	TRBJ2-7	12	TRBD2	ASTQAGEIYEQY
TRBV4-2	TRBJ2-7	13	TRBD1	ASSQQGAKSYEQY
TRBV18	TRBJ1-3	12	-	ASSPEVSGNTIY
TRBV18	TRBJ2-7	13	TRBD1	ASSPLGTGIYEQY
TRBV30	TRBJ2-1	12	TRBD2	AWNLRAGGSEQF
TRBV11-2	TRBJ2-1	14	TRBD2	ASSSTTSGRYNEQF
TRBV23-1	TRBJ2-7	10	-	ASSQCWGVKY
TRBV7-9	TRBJ2-7	12	TRBD1	ASSSGTGNDEQY
TRBV9	TRBJ2-4	13	-	ASSVSGLAKNIQY
TRBV5-4	TRBJ1-2	12	-	ASSLGATAYGYT
TRBV7-9	TRBJ2-2	17	TRBD2	ASSPIPTSGSVGTGELF
TRBV7-8	TRBJ2-2	14	TRBD1	ASSPRTGGLTGELF
TRBV15	TRBJ2-1	12	TRBD1	ATSTRTGVNEQF
TRBV7-8	TRBJ1-2	13	TRBD1	ASSLGGQGSHGYT
TRBV5-1	TRBJ1-6	15	TRBD1	ASSPWGQGVDNSPLH
TRBV29-1	TRBJ2-5	10	-	SVHSEGTTQY
TRBV30	TRBJ1-1	10	-	ALREGYTEAF
TRBV19	TRBJ2-7	13	-	ASSMGHVTRYEQY
TRBV28	TRBJ2-7	14	-	ASSWGLTPYTYEQY
TRBV1	TRBJ2-7	19	-	TSSQGSYNGGPNPPSYEQY
TRBV28	TRBJ2-1	13	TRBD1	ASSSAGTGYNEQF
TRBV28	TRBJ2-6	14	-	ASSGPWRTGANVLT
TRBV7-9	TRBJ1-1	10	-	AAGEGTTEAF